The 27 T cell receptor beta chains in this list originate from one sample, sequenced in a study of blood T cell repertoires in COVID-19. TCRdb keeps only in-frame clones here, not all; method: immunoSEQ multiplex PCR. The sample consists of 200,000 to 300,000 clones, 88% of them appearing once. The sample consisted of peripheral blood. These receptors were obtained from a man aged 80 or over with acute or convalescent COVID-19.

V and J are TRBV6-2 or TRBV6-3 and TRBJ1-5; D not resolved. The V and J ends lost 2 bases and 3 bases respectively, with 11 bases between them. CDR1 and CDR2 from the germline V gene are MNHEY and SVGEGT. CDR3 length equals 15 residues. CDR3 amino acids: CASSYSGLSNQPQHF. The CDR3 DNA reads as TGTGCCAGCAGTTACAGCGGACTGTCCAATCAGCCCCAGCATTTT.

This sequence joins TRBV7-2 and TRBJ1-1; TRBD1 might be the D (5 bases). Between the trimmed V and J ends, which lost 3 bases and 5 bases, there was a span of 13 bases. Germline assignment: CDR1 SGHTA and CDR2 FQGNSA. The CDR3 has 14 amino acids. CDR3 sequence: CASSFQRGGTEAFF. DNA of the CDR3: TGTGCCAGCAGCTTTCAACGGGGGGGAACTGAAGCTTTCTTT.

This clone has just a few counts. The V call is TRBV3-1 (or the pseudogene TRBV3-2), the J call TRBJ1-1; D is possibly TRBD1 (5 bases). V lost 1 base and J lost 1, with 10 bases in between. Germline V gene data show CDR1 as LGHDT and CDR2 as YNNKEL (reference sequence). The CDR3 contains 15 residues. CDR3 DNA: TGTGCCAGCAGCCAAGCATCCAGGGCGAACACTGAAGCTTTCTTT. It is translated as CASSQASRANTEAFF.

V and J are TRBV9 and TRBJ2-1, with TRBD2 as a possible D gene (5 bases). CDR1 and CDR2 (germline): SGDLS, YYNGEE. CDR3 length: 14 residues. V was trimmed by 3 bases and J by 6 bases, leaving 13 bases between them. The CDR3: CASSALLVSNEQFF. Here the CDR3 DNA reads TGTGCCAGCAGCGCCCTACTAGTATCCAATGAGCAGTTCTTC.

With regard to this clone: The sample contains more than one DNA sequence encoding this CDR3. The gene calls are TRBV7-2 and TRBJ2-7; 8 positions agree with TRBD1. Germline V gives CDR1 SGHTA, CDR2 FQGNSA. The V gene end was trimmed by 0 bases and the J gene end by 2 bases; junction bases not matched to a gene: 3. This CDR3 contains 15 residues. CDR3 nucleotides: TGTGCCAGCAGCTTAGCCGGGACAGGTACCTACGAGCAGTACTTC. Amino acid sequence: CASSLAGTGTYEQYF.

This rearrangement joins TRBV11-2 to TRBJ2-5; D is ambiguous. Germline loops: CDR1 SGHAT, CDR2 FQNNGV. Trimming took 5 bases from V and 2 from J, leaving 21 bases between them. The CDR3 consists of 17 residues. CDR3 sequence (DNA): TGTGCCAGCAGCCGAACGGGTAGTAGCCTGTGGCAAGAGACCCAGTACTTC. Translated, it gives CASSRTGSSLWQETQYF.

The chain has TRBV7-8 and TRBJ2-7, with 9 nucleotides matching TRBD1. The CDR3 length is 15 residues. The V gene's germline CDR1 is SGHVS and CDR2 FQNEAQ. Trimming at V came to 2 bases and at J to 7 bases, leaving 9 bases not matched to a gene. CDR3 DNA sequence: TGTGCCAGCAGCTTAACGGGACAGGGACTGGGAGAGCAGTACTTC. Its protein product is CASSLTGQGLGEQYF.

V gene TRBV18 combines with J gene TRBJ2-1; D is possibly TRBD2 (5 bases). Germline CDR1 is KGHSH and CDR2 is LQKENI. V was clipped by 0 bases and J by 8 bases, with 8 bases between them. The CDR3 is 13 residues long. CDR3 nucleotides: TGTGCCAGCTCACCACCGGCGGGCGATGAGCAGTTCTTC. Translated, it gives CASSPPAGDEQFF.

A word on this clone: This specimen includes other DNA sequences encoding the same CDR3. The chain links TRBV9 to TRBJ1-1, with no clear D. Germline V gene lookup returns CDR1 SGDLS and CDR2 YYNGEE. The CDR3 extends over 14 amino acids. V was clipped by 0 bases and J by 1 base, with 7 bases between them. Here the CDR3 reads CASSVGQANTEAFF. The CDR3 DNA follows: TGTGCCAGCAGCGTAGGGCAGGCGAACACTGAAGCTTTCTTT.

This CDR3 is CAISGGQGVEGYTF. CDR3 DNA sequence: TGTGCCATCAGTGGAGGACAGGGTGTAGAAGGCTACACCTTC. V usage is TRBV10-3 and J usage is TRBJ1-2; 8 positions match TRBD1. Germline V gene lookup returns CDR1 ENHRY and CDR2 SYGVKD. The CDR3 has 14 amino acids. The ends lost 4 bases at V and 8 bases at J; junction bases unmatched: 9.

This clone has only a few counts. The chain has TRBV28 and TRBJ2-7; tentative D call: TRBD2 (6 bases). Trimming took off 9 bases at V and 2 bases at J, with 14 bases between the two ends. This CDR3 is built from 13 residues. Germline CDR1 reads MDHEN; CDR2 reads SYDVKM. The DNA of the CDR3 is TGTGCCAGTAACCTAGCGCTTCCCTACGAGCAGTACTTC. Its translation is CASNLALPYEQYF.

The chain combines TRBV11-2 with TRBJ2-1, with 7 positions matching TRBD2. J lost 4 bases, V lost 4 bases, and 10 bases had no gene match. CDR1 SGHAT and CDR2 FQNNGV come from the germline V gene. The CDR3 spans 16 residues. The CDR3 spells CASSSRRQGGYNEQFF. CDR3 bases: TGTGCCAGCAGCTCTAGAAGGCAGGGAGGGTACAATGAGCAGTTCTTC.

The chain recombines TRBV6-6 with TRBJ2-5; 7 nucleotides match TRBD2. Germline V gives CDR1 MNHNY, CDR2 SVGAGI (reference sequence). V gave up 6 bases and J gave up 5 bases; unmatched junction bases: 6. The CDR3 totals 13 residues. CDR3 sequence: CASSWGGEETQYF. CDR3 DNA: TGTGCCAGCAGCTGGGGGGGAGAGGAGACCCAGTACTTC.

The gene calls are TRBV28 and TRBJ2-7, with a weak D call TRBD2 (6 bases). The V end lost 8 bases, the J end lost 0 bases, and 17 bases lay between the germline ends. This CDR3 contains 15 residues. The germline CDR1 and CDR2 sequences are MDHEN and SYDVKM. CDR3 sequence: CASHTEGRSSYEQYF. In DNA form, the CDR3 reads TGTGCCAGCCATACGGAGGGAAGGAGCTCCTACGAGCAGTACTTC.

The V gene is TRBV7-8, the J gene TRBJ2-7; 7 bases line up with TRBD1. There are 14 residues in the CDR3. The J segment lost 2 bases and the V segment lost 5 bases, leaving 6 bases of the junction unmatched. Germline CDR1 and CDR2: SGHVS and FQNEAQ. The CDR3: CASSPRQGAYEQYF. As DNA, the CDR3 is TGTGCCAGCAGCCCCCGACAGGGAGCCTACGAGCAGTACTTC.

A few counts support this clone. The chain links TRBV6-5 to TRBJ1-2; 8 bases match TRBD1. Germline CDR1 and CDR2: MNHEY and SVGAGI. The trim removed 5 bases at V and 3 bases at J, leaving 8 bases unmatched. The CDR3 has 15 residues. This CDR3 is CASSPQGARDYGYTF. For the CDR3, the DNA is TGTGCCAGCAGTCCGCAGGGGGCGCGGGACTATGGCTACACCTTC.

The V gene is TRBV28, the J gene TRBJ1-6; 7 bases agree with TRBD1. J gave up 10 bases and V 9 bases, and 12 bases lay outside the gene matches. The CDR3 runs to 14 residues. The V gene's germline CDR1 is MDHEN and CDR2 SYDVKM. The CDR3 nucleotides are TGTGCCAGTAAAAAACAGGGGATTGGGTCACCCCTCCACTTT. Protein: CASKKQGIGSPLHF.

The chain carries TRBV19 and TRBJ2-7; tentatively, D is TRBD1 (6 bases). With 5 bases removed from V and 4 bases from J, the gap between germline ends came to 15 bases. The CDR3 runs to 14 residues. Looked up from germline, CDR1 is LNHDA and CDR2 is SQIVND (reference sequence). The CDR3 is CASSGRDRRYEQYF. Written as DNA, the CDR3 is TGTGCCAGTAGTGGACGTGACAGGCGATACGAGCAGTACTTC.

This clone was detected only a few times. The chain has TRBV5-6 and TRBJ2-7; TRBD2 agrees at 7 bases. The CDR3 loop spans 15 amino acids. J was trimmed by 1 base and V by 1 base; bases with no gene match: 5. Germline CDR1 and CDR2: SGHDT and YYEEEE. This chain's CDR3 is CASSLLAEFSYEQYF. The CDR3 DNA reads as TGTGCCAGCAGCTTGCTAGCGGAATTTTCCTACGAGCAGTACTTC.

This rearrangement joins TRBV29-1 to TRBJ1-3; D ambiguous. CDR3 length: 14 amino acids. Trimming removed 4 bases at V and 0 bases at J, with 10 bases between. The germline CDR1 and CDR2 sequences are SQVTM and ANQGSEA. The CDR3 DNA reads as TGCAGCGTTGTTGGTTCAGGCTCTGGAAACACCATATATTTT. Amino acid sequence: CSVVGSGSGNTIYF.

The J gene is TRBJ2-7, the V gene TRBV21-1; the tabulated D call, TRBD2, remains unverified against the DNA. TRBV21-1 is tagged as a pseudogene. The CDR3 contains 17 residues. CDR3 sequence: CASSKEDPGLWTYEQYF. In DNA, the CDR3 is TGTGCCAGCAGCAAAGAGGACCCGGGACTCTGGACCTACGAGCAGTACTTC.

The gene calls are TRBV5-1 and TRBJ1-6; D unclear. This CDR3 contains 16 residues. CDR1 is SGHRS, CDR2 YFSETQ, per germline. Trimming cost V 2 bases and J 5 bases, with 14 bases left between them. This CDR3 is CASSLQPGMDNSPLHF. The CDR3 region has the DNA TGCGCCAGCAGCTTACAACCGGGGATGGATAATTCACCCCTCCACTTT.

This CDR3 is CASSEAFQGHEQYF. For the CDR3, the DNA is TGTGCCAGCAGTGAGGCCTTTCAGGGCCACGAGCAGTACTTC. V is TRBV6-1 and J is TRBJ2-7; maybe TRBD1 (5 bases). The CDR3 loop spans 14 amino acids. V lost 3 bases to trimming and J lost 5 bases, with 14 bases between them. From germline, CDR1 is MNHNS and CDR2 SASEGT.

The V and J genes are TRBV7-2 and TRBJ2-5; tentatively, D is TRBD2 (5 bases). The CDR3 totals 14 residues. The V gene lost 7 bases and the J gene lost 3 bases, with 15 bases spanning the gap. Germline loops: CDR1 SGHTA, CDR2 FQGNSA. CDR3 nucleotide sequence: TGTGCCAGCAAGGCGGAGGCTGCGAAAGAGACCCAGTACTTC. It yields the protein CASKAEAAKETQYF.

The genes are TRBV7-2 and TRBJ1-1; 10 bases line up with TRBD1. Germline V gene lookup returns CDR1 SGHTA and CDR2 FQGNSA. V lost 4 bases and J lost 1; bases outside the gene matches: 3. The CDR3 spans 15 residues. The CDR3 region is CASSSTGGANTEAFF. CDR3 sequence (DNA): TGTGCCAGCAGCTCGACAGGGGGCGCGAACACTGAAGCTTTCTTT. Combining the CDR3 with reference TRBV7-2 and TRBJ1-1 gives the whole variable domain GAGVSQSPSNKVTEKGKDVELRCDPISGHTALYWYRQSLGQGLEFLIYFQGNSAPDKSGLPSDRFSAERTGGSVSTLTIQRTQQEDSAVYLCASSSTGGANTEAFFGQGTRLTVV.

This clone was seen a single time. The V gene is TRBV6-6, the J gene TRBJ2-1; 8 bases align to TRBD2. Looked up from germline, CDR1 is MNHNY and CDR2 is SVGAGI (reference sequence). Unmatched junction bases numbered 11, after V lost 6 bases and J lost 4 bases. The CDR3 is 16 residues long. As DNA, the CDR3 is TGTGCCAGCAGCAATCAAGGTAGCGGGGAATACAATGAGCAGTTCTTC. It specifies CASSNQGSGEYNEQFF.

The chain employs TRBV28 and TRBJ2-7; 9 bases match TRBD2. CDR3 length: 14 amino acids. The ends lost 2 bases at V and 4 bases at J; junction bases unmatched: 3. Germline V gives CDR1 MDHEN, CDR2 SYDVKM. In DNA form, the CDR3 reads TGTGCCAGCAGTTTAGCGGGAGGGGATTACGAGCAGTACTTC. It encodes CASSLAGGDYEQYF.